This passage covers 30 T cell receptor beta chains from one sample sequenced in a study of shared clonotypes between healthy human individuals (dated by TCRdb to 2019 to 2021). Library prep was done by the immunoSEQ multiplex PCR assay. TCRdb took this table from immuneACCESS and kept in-frame rearrangements with V and J called. Such tables lack part of the clones; where checked against another copy, unresolved V genes explain under half of the gap, and the rest is unexplained. Here the sample has under 2.5 million clones; just under 95% occur a single time. 0.37% of the sample goes to the ten largest clones. The sequencing input was naive CD4+ T cells from PBMCs. Explained via the paper, the cell subset or site label denotes: CD45RA+ positively selected. These receptors all stem from a man younger than 35 in good health. Some clones in this sample may be carry-over from other donors' samples.

This rearrangement joins TRBV30 to TRBJ1-1; possibly TRBD1 for D (6 bases). In germline, CDR1 is GTSNPN, CDR2 SVGIG (reference sequence). CDR3 length: 14 residues. V lost 8 bases, J lost 4 bases, and 20 bases lay in between. Here the CDR3 reads CAKSRGRGGTEAFF. CDR3 bases: TGTGCCAAATCGAGGGGCAGGGGTGGCACTGAAGCTTTCTTT.

The J gene is TRBJ1-1, the V gene TRBV6-5; D not certain. The V end was cut by 4 bases, the J end by 1 base, with 13 bases between. Germline-derived CDR1 and CDR2 are MNHEY and SVGAGI. The CDR3 runs 15 residues. In nucleotides, the CDR3 is TGTGCCAGCAGTTTGGACCCCTCTGGGAACACTGAAGCTTTCTTT. Amino acid sequence: CASSLDPSGNTEAFF.

The chain links TRBV7-8 to TRBJ1-1; no reliable D call. Trimming stripped 2 bases from V and 4 bases from J, with 11 bases between. CDR3 length equals 14 residues. Germline CDR1 reads SGHVS; CDR2 reads FQNEAQ. CDR3 coding DNA: TGTGCCAGCAGCTTAAGGGTGGGAGTCACTGAAGCTTTCTTT. Encoded protein: CASSLRVGVTEAFF.

V and J are TRBV9 and TRBJ2-5; 11 positions agree with TRBD2. Germline V gene sequence: CDR1 SGDLS, CDR2 YYNGEE. Trimming cost V 4 bases and J 2 bases; bases outside gene matches: 7. This CDR3 is built from 16 residues. The CDR3 DNA follows: TGTGCCAGCAGCTTAGCGGGAGGGAGATGGCAAGAGACCCAGTACTTC. Amino acid sequence: CASSLAGGRWQETQYF.

This clone was observed a single time. The rearrangement joins TRBV7-2 to TRBJ1-5; D remains unclear. CDR3 size: 16 residues. Germline values: CDR1 SGHTA, CDR2 FQGNSA. V was shortened by 1 base and J by 7 bases, with 17 bases between the two germline ends. The CDR3, as DNA: TGTGCCAGCAGCTTAGGGCCCGGGATGGGGATGCAGCCCCAGCATTTT. Translated: CASSLGPGMGMQPQHF.

Concerning this clone itself: This sample includes further DNA sequences coding for the same CDR3. V and J are TRBV28 and TRBJ2-1; 7 positions match TRBD2. V lost 4 bases to trimming and J lost 0 bases; unmatched junction nucleotides: 3. The germline V gene has CDR1 MDHEN and CDR2 SYDVKM. The CDR3 runs 15 residues. In nucleotides, the CDR3 is TGTGCCAGCAGTTCACCGGGGGGCTCCTACAATGAGCAGTTCTTC. This gives the protein CASSSPGGSYNEQFF.

The genes are TRBV4-2 and TRBJ2-3, with a tentative D call TRBD2 (6 bases). CDR3 length: 16 amino acids. Germline V gives CDR1 LGHNA, CDR2 YNFKEQ. V was clipped by 4 bases and J by 4 bases, with 18 bases between them. The CDR3: CASSPTGGTPPDTQYF. The CDR3 nucleotides are TGTGCCAGCAGCCCCACGGGCGGGACCCCACCAGATACGCAGTATTTT.

J is TRBJ1-3 and V is TRBV10-3; no firm D call. Germline lookup yields CDR1 ENHRY and CDR2 SYGVKD. V lost 6 bases and J 0 bases, leaving 9 bases between the germline ends. This CDR3 comprises 14 residues. The CDR3 DNA follows: TGTGCCATCAGGCAGGCCATCTCTGGAAACACCATATATTTT. Residues: CAIRQAISGNTIYF.

The rearrangement links TRBV29-1 to TRBJ1-2; maybe TRBD1 (5 bases). Trimming removed 4 bases from V and 8 bases from J, with 14 bases in between. The CDR3 covers 12 residues. Germline values: CDR1 SQVTM, CDR2 ANQGSEA. The chain's CDR3 is CSVAGRTGGYTF. The CDR3 nucleotides read TGCAGCGTTGCAGGGCGGACTGGGGGCTACACCTTC.

As regards this clone: The sample carries other DNA sequences with the same CDR3. V usage is TRBV9 and J usage is TRBJ2-7; 7 nucleotides match TRBD2. Trimming removed 3 bases from V and 0 bases from J; junction bases left unmatched: 3. The CDR3 covers 14 residues. Germline lookup yields CDR1 SGDLS and CDR2 YYNGEE. CDR3 coding DNA: TGTGCCAGCAGCGCCTCTAGCGGCTCCTACGAGCAGTACTTC. Amino acids: CASSASSGSYEQYF.

Notes on this clone: Other DNA sequences within the sample encode an identical CDR3. J is TRBJ2-3 and V is TRBV5-1; D is tentatively TRBD1 or TRBD2 (5 bases each). V shed 4 bases and J shed 4 bases, with 13 bases lying between them. CDR3 length equals 14 residues. CDR1 is SGHRS, CDR2 YFSETQ, per germline. The CDR3 region has the DNA TGCGCCAGCAGCCGGGGTGGGGCCTCAGATACGCAGTATTTT. Translating gives CASSRGGASDTQYF.

This chain links TRBV28 with TRBJ1-1, with 8 bases lining up with TRBD1. V trimming: 9 bases; J trimming: 6 bases; junction bases outside the gene matches: 9. The germline V gene has CDR1 MDHEN and CDR2 SYDVKM. The CDR3 sequence is 13 residues long. The CDR3 coding sequence is TGTGCCAGTACTTTAACAGGGGGAGCTGAAGCTTTCTTT. Translating gives CASTLTGGAEAFF.

This chain uses TRBV18 with TRBJ2-2; D perhaps matches TRBD2 (5 bases). This CDR3 contains 15 residues. Germline V gene sequence: CDR1 KGHSH, CDR2 LQKENI. V was shortened by 3 bases and J by 4 bases, with 12 bases between the two germline ends. This CDR3 reads CASSPTEGSTGELFF. CDR3 sequence (DNA): TGTGCCAGCTCACCCACCGAGGGTAGCACCGGGGAGCTGTTTTTT.

The V gene is TRBV2, the J gene TRBJ2-6, with 7 bases lining up with TRBD1. There are 17 residues in the CDR3. V lost 6 bases, J lost 0 bases, and 8 bases stayed unmatched. Germline-derived CDR1 and CDR2 are SNHLY and FYNNEI. The CDR3 loop is CASRKGQANSGANVLTF. The CDR3 DNA reads as TGTGCCAGCAGAAAAGGACAGGCAAACTCTGGGGCCAACGTCCTGACTTTC.

CDR3: CASRRGANTGELFF. The CDR3 DNA reads TGTGCCAGCAGGCGGGGGGCGAACACCGGGGAGCTGTTTTTT. V is TRBV2 and J is TRBJ2-2; 8 nucleotides match TRBD2. This CDR3 is built from 14 residues. V shed 6 bases, J shed 0 bases, and the junction held 0 bases outside the gene matches. In germline, CDR1 is SNHLY, CDR2 FYNNEI.

This clone has just one count. The sample contains more than one DNA sequence encoding this CDR3. V and J are TRBV14 and TRBJ2-5; D unresolved. The CDR3 is made up of 13 amino acids. Germline CDR1 and CDR2: SGHDN and FVKESK. V lost 0 bases, J lost 5 bases, and 7 bases lay in between. The CDR3 DNA sequence: TGTGCCAGCAGCCAAGAACTCCGGGAGACCCAGTACTTC. Amino acids: CASSQELRETQYF.

The chain uses TRBV11-2 and TRBJ1-2; D is possibly TRBD1 (5 bases). V was trimmed by 3 bases and J by 5 bases, leaving 16 bases between them. The germline V gene encodes CDR1 SGHAT and CDR2 FQNNGV. The CDR3 is 15 amino acids. DNA of the CDR3: TGTGCCAGCAGCTTTTTTCCCGGGGACCCATATGGCTACACCTTC. Protein sequence: CASSFFPGDPYGYTF.

A word on this clone: The identical CDR3 is also encoded by other nucleotide sequences in the sample. The chain has TRBV7-9 and TRBJ2-5; possible D gene TRBD1, 5 bases. Trimming took 4 bases from V and 1 from J, leaving 10 bases between them. The CDR3 extends over 14 amino acids. CDR1 and CDR2 (germline): SEHNR, FQNEAQ (reference sequence). The CDR3 coding sequence is TGTGCCAGCAGCTACCGACAGCCCCAAGAGACCCAGTACTTC. It yields the protein CASSYRQPQETQYF.

The rearrangement uses TRBV19 and TRBJ2-2; no clear D gene. The CDR3 totals 15 residues. Trimming took off 7 bases at V and 4 bases at J, with 16 bases between the two ends. Germline loops: CDR1 LNHDA, CDR2 SQIVND (reference sequence). The CDR3 sequence: CASTTRREGTGELFF. CDR3 DNA sequence: TGTGCCAGTACCACCAGAAGGGAAGGCACCGGGGAGCTGTTTTTT. Complete variable domain (other parts from reference TRBV19 and TRBJ2-2): DGGITQSPKYLFRKEGQNVTLSCEQNLNHDAMYWYRQDPGQGLRLIYYSQIVNDFQKGDIAEGYSVSREKKESFPLTVTSAQKNPTAFYLCASTTRREGTGELFFGEGSRLTVL.

The chain uses TRBV28 and TRBJ2-7; 9 bases align to TRBD2. Germline V gives CDR1 MDHEN, CDR2 SYDVKM. The CDR3 sequence is 14 residues long. V was clipped by 5 bases and J by 4 bases; unmatched bases: 6. The CDR3 DNA sequence: TGTGCCAGCAGTGTCGTAGCGGGAGAGTACGAGCAGTACTTC. This codes for CASSVVAGEYEQYF.

V gene TRBV28 combines with J gene TRBJ2-1; D is perhaps TRBD2 (6 bases). The V gene lost 6 bases and the J gene lost 7 bases, with 16 bases spanning the gap. The CDR3 loop spans 14 amino acids. The germline V gene encodes CDR1 MDHEN and CDR2 SYDVKM. For the CDR3, the DNA is TGTGCCAGCAGCGCTGGAGGGCTGCGGAATGAGCAGTTCTTC. This gives the protein CASSAGGLRNEQFF.

This clone was seen a handful of times. V is TRBV6-1 and J is TRBJ2-7, with TRBD1 as a possible D gene (5 bases). The V end lost 2 bases, the J end lost 0 bases, and 11 bases lay between the germline ends. Germline assignment: CDR1 MNHNS and CDR2 SASEGT. The CDR3 loop spans 15 amino acids. CDR3 residues: CASSEPRVHSYEQYF. The CDR3 nucleotides are TGTGCCAGCAGTGAACCCAGGGTGCACTCCTACGAGCAGTACTTC.

The chain combines TRBV28 with TRBJ1-5; the D gene is possibly TRBD1 (5 bases). The germline V gene has CDR1 MDHEN and CDR2 SYDVKM. There are 15 residues in the CDR3. V gave up 5 bases and J gave up 1 base, with 12 bases separating them. CDR3 in amino acids: CASSTAGGSNQPQHF. The DNA for the CDR3 is TGTGCCAGCAGTACGGCCGGGGGAAGCAATCAGCCCCAGCATTTT.

The V gene is TRBV7-9, the J gene TRBJ2-3, with D maybe TRBD1 (5 bases). Per the germline V gene, CDR1 is SEHNR and CDR2 is FQNEAQ (reference sequence). Deletions cut 5 bases from V and 7 bases from J, with 16 bases between. CDR3 size: 14 residues. The CDR3 nucleotides read TGTGCCAGCAGCCCCCAGGGTTCTTGGAATACGCAGTATTTT. This translates into CASSPQGSWNTQYF. The full variable domain, its missing parts supplied by reference TRBV7-9 and TRBJ2-3, is DTGVSQNPRHKITKRGQNVTFRCDPISEHNRLYWYRQTLGQGPEFLTYFQNEAQLEKSRLLSDRFSAERPKGSFSTLEIQRTEQGDSAMYLCASSPQGSWNTQYFGPGTRLTVL.

This clone was observed a few times. The CDR3 DNA reads TGTGCCAGTAGTATTTCAAGGGTGGGCGACGGCAATCAGCCCCAGCATTTT. Protein sequence: CASSISRVGDGNQPQHF. The rearrangement links TRBV19 to TRBJ1-5; D gene ambiguous. V lost 3 bases and J lost 2, with 17 bases in between. Germline values: CDR1 LNHDA, CDR2 SQIVND (reference sequence). The CDR3 runs 17 residues.

The gene calls are TRBV18 and TRBJ2-5, with TRBD1 identical over 9 bases. The CDR3 sequence is 15 residues long. V lost 0 bases and J lost 4; bases outside the gene matches: 3. Per the germline V gene, CDR1 is KGHSH and CDR2 is LQKENI. The CDR3 DNA reads as TGTGCCAGCTCACCACCGGGGGGACAGGGAGAGACCCAGTACTTC. Translated, it gives CASSPPGGQGETQYF.

The gene calls are TRBV19 and TRBJ2-1, with 12 bases matching TRBD2. The CDR3 is 21 amino acids. The germline gives CDR1 LNHDA, CDR2 SQIVND (reference sequence). J was trimmed by 0 bases and V by 0 bases; bases with no gene match: 12. The CDR3 reads CASSIERSSGRAWNSYNEQFF. The CDR3 region has the DNA TGTGCCAGTAGTATAGAACGGTCTAGCGGGAGGGCCTGGAACTCCTACAATGAGCAGTTCTTC.

V is TRBV7-9 and J is TRBJ1-3; the D gene is possibly TRBD1 (6 bases). V gave up 5 bases and J gave up 0 bases, with 14 bases separating them. This CDR3 contains 16 residues. Germline CDR1 and CDR2: SEHNR and FQNEAQ (reference sequence). CDR3 coding DNA: TGTGCCAGCAGCGGACAGACGGGAAGCTCTGGAAACACCATATATTTT. Its translation: CASSGQTGSSGNTIYF.

The rearrangement joins TRBV6-1 to TRBJ2-7, with D hard to call. The CDR3 extends over 14 amino acids. Germline V CDR1 and CDR2: MNHNS, SASEGT. Trimming removed 5 bases at V and 5 bases at J, with 16 bases between. The DNA of the CDR3 is TGTGCCAGCAGTCCCTTGGGCCCGAGCCACGAGCAGTACTTC. Residues: CASSPLGPSHEQYF.

This clone appeared once. This sequence joins TRBV27 and TRBJ1-5; no clear D. This CDR3 comprises 15 residues. Per the germline V gene, CDR1 is MNHEY and CDR2 is SMNVEV (reference sequence). V was pared by 5 bases and J by 3 bases, with 14 bases between. The CDR3 spells CASSRPRGSNQPQHF. Written as DNA, the CDR3 is TGTGCCAGCAGTAGACCGCGGGGTTCCAATCAGCCCCAGCATTTT.